One T cell receptor beta chain is described in this entry. Antigen specificity is unknown. The data are from a study of T-cell reconstitution after alpha-beta-depleted transplantation in children. Notes on the study in general: The main origin of T-cell counts and diversity one year after transplant was newly produced T cells. In patients about two months after transplant, alpha-beta T cells reportedly arose from several hundred expanded graft clones. Surviving thymic progenitors and recipient T cells were the source of high TCRbeta diversity at day 60 in some patients.

Preparation of the TCRbeta library involved a method that used unique molecular identifiers. Using its own MiXCR run on the PCR reads, TCRdb lists one record per CDR3 protein. Of 450,000 to 700,000 distinct CDR3 sequences listed, 25% to 30% are singletons. The ends lost 3 bases at V and 12 bases at J; junction bases unmatched: 11. The CDR3 consists of 14 residues. CDR1 and CDR2 from the germline V gene are DFQATT and SNEGSKA (reference sequence). This chain links TRBV20-1 with TRBJ2-1, with TRBD2 matching over 10 bases. The clonotype comes from a boy under two years old with Wiskott-Aldrich syndrome, due to receive a stem cell transplant. The specimen comprised PBMCs, sampled before TCRalphabeta/CD19-depleted stem cell transplant. The CDR3 protein is CSASSLAGGPRQFF. CDR3 nucleotide sequence: TGCAGTGCTAGCTCCTTAGCGGGAGGCCCCCGGCAGTTCTTC.